These 7 T cell receptor beta chains share one sample of origin, sequenced in a study of T-cell memory formation after mild COVID-19. TCRdb itself ran the 5' RACE reads through MiXCR, one entry per CDR3 protein. Among about 320,000 distinct CDR3 sequences listed, more than 13% were seen once. Source material: PBMCs or a T cell subset sorted from them (not recorded which). All receptors come from a man younger than 35 who had mild COVID-19 (a few samples of this study predate the infection). Cell type and time point are not known.

Worth noting for this clonotype: The junction shows a germline mismatch at one end, possibly a read error. The chain is built from TRBV6-5 and TRBJ2-7; no clear D. Germline-derived CDR1 and CDR2 are MNHEY and SVGAGI. CDR3 length equals 13 residues. For the CDR3, the DNA is TGTGCCAGCAGCTACTTTGGCTGGGACGAGCAGTACTTC. The encoded protein is CASSYFGWDEQYF.

This clonotype came up many times. V is TRBV4-1 and J is TRBJ2-5, with D possibly being TRBD2 (6 bases). The CDR3 length is 17 residues. With 2 bases removed from V and 2 bases from J, the gap between germline ends came to 18 bases. CDR1 is MGHRA, CDR2 YSYEKL, per germline. The CDR3 loop reads CASSQRGPAGNQETQYF. The CDR3 DNA reads as TGCGCCAGCAGCCAACGGGGCCCCGCGGGGAATCAAGAGACCCAGTACTTC.

This clonotype was picked up a small number of times. DNA of the CDR3: TGTGCCAGCAGCTTAGGATCGGGAAATCAGCCCCAGCATTTT. It specifies CASSLGSGNQPQHF. The chain links TRBV7-9 to TRBJ1-5; D is unresolved. The V gene lost 1 base and the J gene lost 4 bases, with 8 bases spanning the gap. The germline gives CDR1 SEHNR, CDR2 FQNEAQ (reference sequence). CDR3 length equals 14 residues.

This clonotype appeared many times. The rearrangement uses TRBV7-2 and TRBJ2-7; 11 bases are shared with TRBD1. The germline CDR1 and CDR2 sequences are SGHTA and FQGNSA. Trimming removed 3 bases from V and 9 bases from J; junction bases left unmatched: 4. The CDR3 runs 13 residues. The CDR3 bases are TGTGCCAGCAGCTTGGGGACAGGGGGTAGGCAGTACTTC. The encoded protein is CASSLGTGGRQYF.

This clonotype was observed many times. This chain connects TRBV7-6 to TRBJ2-3, with 7 bases matching TRBD2. Germline values: CDR1 SGHVS, CDR2 FNYEAQ. CDR3 length: 15 amino acids. V lost 4 bases, J lost 0 bases, and 4 bases stayed unmatched. The CDR3 coding sequence is TGTGCCAGCAGCTCCGGCGGGGGAAGCACAGATACGCAGTATTTT. It is translated as CASSSGGGSTDTQYF.

This clonotype was recorded at least ten times. Germline is not matched at one junction end, which may reflect a read error. The CDR3 DNA sequence: TGCAGTGCTAGTATCCCAGGGGGCTATGACTACACCTTC. This encodes CSASIPGGYDYTF. The rearrangement joins TRBV20-1 to TRBJ1-2; 8 bases line up with TRBD1. CDR1 and CDR2 from the germline V gene are DFQATT and SNEGSKA (reference sequence). The CDR3 contains 13 residues.

This clonotype was picked up a small number of times. As DNA, the CDR3 is TGTGCCAGCAGCTTAGCGCTGGCGGGGTATCAGCAGTTCTTC. Residues: CASSLALAGYQQFF. The chain recombines TRBV7-8 with TRBJ2-1, with D perhaps matching TRBD2 (6 bases). Trimming shortened V by 0 bases and J by 11 bases, and 14 bases separated the two germline ends. The CDR3 consists of 14 residues. Germline CDR1 is SGHVS and CDR2 is FQNEAQ.